This TCR beta chain was captured by sequencing in a study of blood T cell repertoires in COVID-19. Study at large: Nucleic acid was either cDNA or gDNA, and it came from T cells, B-cell-depleted T cells, or PBMCs.

Participant-given clinical history determined each cohort assignment. The repertoire was sequenced with immunoSEQ multiplex PCR; TCRdb's copy has only in-frame clones and lacks some. This sample carries about 280,000 clones, roughly 90% of them seen once, and the ten largest clones take 1.7%. Germline CDR1 and CDR2: ENHRY and SYGVKD. Trimming left V 0 bases short and J 5 bases short, with 10 bases between. This CDR3 has 15 residues. This clone is a singleton in its sample. The sequence was obtained from a young woman with acute COVID-19. Sequenced input: PBMCs or T cells enriched from blood (not recorded which). The chain carries TRBV10-3 and TRBJ1-4; tentatively, D is TRBD1 (6 bases). The CDR3 region is CAISESGTPNEKLFF. The CDR3 nucleotides are TGTGCCATCAGTGAGTCCGGGACACCAAATGAAAAACTGTTTTTT.